The rows below give T cell receptor beta chains drawn from one sample of a study of Tregs in tolerant kidney transplant recipients. Sequencing used immunoSEQ multiplex PCR; TCRdb keeps in-frame clones, though not all of them. The data hold hundreds of thousands of clones, with about 80% observed a single time. The specimen sequenced was CD4+ T cells from blood. The receptor set was obtained from a human donor in good health. Each CDR3 is given with its conserved first and last residue. A D gene is named only where the DNA matches it firmly. Clone size, where shown, is once, few, many, or a class for clones that have expanded.

>TRBJ1-3|TRBV11-3|.|.
CASSFDDSTIYF
TGTGCCAGCAGCTTCGACGACAGCACCATATATTTT
>TRBJ1-4|TRBV7-9|.|.
CASSTGLGNEKLFF
TGTGCCAGCAGTACAGGGTTGGGTAATGAAAAACTGTTTTTT
>TRBJ1-4|TRBV4-1|TRBD1|.
CASSHYPGQGRRREKLFF
TGCGCCAGCAGCCATTATCCGGGACAGGGGCGACGGCGGGAAAAACTGTTTTTT
>TRBJ1-6|TRBV9|TRBD1|.
CASSVTGLSPLHF
TGTGCCAGCAGCGTGACAGGGCTCTCACCCCTCCACTTT
>TRBJ1-3|TRBV11-3|.|few
CASSLAGGSGNTIYF
TGTGCCAGCAGCCTTGCCGGAGGCTCTGGAAACACCATATATTTT
>TRBJ2-1|TRBV4-1|.|.
CASSQGGQGHNEQFF
TGCGCCAGCAGCCAAGGGGGGCAGGGGCACAATGAGCAGTTCTTC
>TRBJ2-3|TRBV5-1|.|once
CASSYGTSTDTQYF
TGCGCCAGCAGCTACGGGACTAGCACAGATACGCAGTATTTT
>TRBJ1-1|TRBV30|.|.
CAWTVGMNTEAFF
TGTGCCTGGACTGTCGGCATGAACACTGAAGCTTTCTTT
>TRBJ1-1|TRBV18|.|.
CASSPLTVEAFF
TGTGCCAGCTCACCACTGACAGTTGAAGCTTTCTTT
>TRBJ2-5|TRBV7-7|.|.
CASSLVLTKETQYF
TGTGCTAGCAGCTTAGTACTCACTAAAGAGACCCAGTACTTC
>TRBJ2-7|TRBV15|TRBD2|.
CATSFAGGQYEQYF
TGTGCCACCAGCTTCGCGGGAGGGCAGTACGAGCAGTACTTC
>TRBJ1-4|TRBV19|.|.
CASSIGQQAGGEKLFF
TGTGCCAGTAGTATAGGCCAACAGGCCGGCGGTGAAAAACTGTTTTTT
>TRBJ2-7|TRBV30|.|.
CAWSSGYEQYF
TGTGCCTGGAGTAGCGGTTACGAGCAGTACTTC
>TRBJ2-1|TRBV5-1|.|.
CASRMTADYEQFF
TGCGCCAGCAGAATGACGGCAGACTATGAGCAGTTCTTC
>TRBJ1-1|TRBV5-1|.|.
CASRKSSQVNTEAFF
TGCGCCAGCCGTAAGTCGTCACAGGTTAACACTGAAGCTTTCTTT
>TRBJ2-2|TRBV4-1|.|few
CASSKKGIANTGELFF
TGCGCCAGCAGCAAGAAGGGGATCGCGAACACCGGGGAGCTGTTTTTT
>TRBJ1-4|TRBV7-2|TRBD1|.
CASSYTGGTDEKLFF
TGTGCCAGCAGCTACACAGGGGGCACGGATGAAAAACTGTTTTTT
>TRBJ1-5|TRBV6-1|.|.
CASSAGSVPNQPQHF
TGTGCCAGCAGCGCAGGGAGCGTTCCCAATCAGCCCCAGCATTTT
>TRBJ2-1|TRBV5-1|.|.
CASSSSRPRDEQFF
TGCGCCAGCAGCTCCTCTCGGCCACGGGATGAGCAGTTCTTC
>TRBJ2-5|TRBV10-1|.|.
CASSPTGQETQYF
TGCGCCAGCAGTCCGACAGGACAAGAGACCCAGTACTTC
>TRBJ1-4|TRBV18|.|.
CASSPGRNEKLFF
TGTGCCAGCTCACCGGGCAGAAATGAAAAACTGTTTTTT
>TRBJ1-2|TRBV21-1|.|few
CASSSFPGPLAYYGYTF
TGTGCCAGCAGCTCTTTCCCGGGACCTTTAGCCTACTATGGCTACACCTTC
>TRBJ2-5|TRBV10-2|.|.
CASRRDQETQYF
TGCGCATCCCGGAGGGATCAAGAGACCCAGTACTTC
>TRBJ1-5|TRBV11-2|.|.
CASSQGSRNQPQHF
TGTGCCAGCAGCCAAGGGTCACGTAATCAGCCCCAGCATTTT
>TRBJ2-7|TRBV19|.|.
CASSIENGGAYEQYF
TGTGCCAGTAGTATAGAAAATGGTGGTGCTTACGAGCAGTACTTC
>TRBJ1-3|TRBV6-5|.|.
CASTRPGNTIYF
TGTGCCAGCACCAGACCTGGAAACACCATATATTTT
>TRBJ1-1|TRBV5-1|.|.
CASSLSPIMNTEAFF
TGCGCCAGCAGCTTGTCACCGATAATGAACACTGAAGCTTTCTTT
>TRBJ2-1|TRBV5-1|TRBD2|.
CASSMAPSGSYNEQFF
TGCGCCAGCAGCATGGCCCCTAGCGGTTCCTACAATGAGCAGTTCTTC
>TRBJ2-1|TRBV4-1|.|.
CASSQVWGSYNEQFF
TGCGCCAGCAGCCAGGTATGGGGCTCCTACAATGAGCAGTTCTTC
>TRBJ1-1|TRBV2|TRBD1|.
CASVKQGLGEAFF
TGTGCCAGCGTTAAACAGGGGTTGGGTGAAGCTTTCTTT
>TRBJ2-1|TRBV5-1|.|.
CASSGSIGSYNEQFF
TGCGCCAGCAGCGGCTCTATTGGCTCCTACAATGAGCAGTTCTTC
>TRBJ1-2|TRBV2|TRBD1|.
CASRGLGGSYGYTF
TGTGCCAGCAGAGGGCTAGGGGGCAGCTATGGCTACACCTTC
>TRBJ2-6|TRBV9|TRBD1|.
CASSARDRATSGANVLTF
TGTGCCAGCAGCGCCCGGGACAGGGCCACTTCTGGGGCCAACGTCCTGACTTTC
>TRBJ1-2|TRBV2|TRBD1|.
CASSGSVGQGANYGYTF
TGTGCCAGCAGTGGCTCGGTCGGACAGGGGGCTAACTATGGCTACACCTTC
>TRBJ1-1|TRBV6-5|TRBD1|.
CASSQLTGEAFF
TGTGCCAGCAGTCAACTGACAGGGGAAGCTTTCTTT
>TRBJ1-6|TRBV6-5|TRBD1|.
CASNRQGRSPLHF
TGTGCCAGCAATCGACAGGGGAGGTCACCCCTCCACTTT
>TRBJ2-7|TRBV6-1|.|.
CASSVQGYYYEQYF
TGTGCCAGCAGTGTGCAGGGCTACTACTACGAGCAGTACTTC
>TRBJ2-7|TRBV18|.|.
CASSQDVTYEQYF
TGTGCCAGCTCGCAGGACGTTACCTACGAGCAGTACTTC
>TRBJ2-7|TRBV10-3|.|.
CAISGRSGPSTSHEQYF
TGTGCCATCAGTGGACGATCGGGACCTTCAACGAGCCACGAGCAGTACTTC
>TRBJ2-2|TRBV7-3|TRBD1|once
CASSPGTGGITGELFF
TGTGCCAGCAGCCCCGGGACAGGGGGCATCACCGGGGAGCTGTTTTTT
>TRBJ2-5|TRBV9|TRBD2|.
CASSVAKTTSWETQYF
TGTGCCAGCAGCGTAGCCAAAACGACTAGCTGGGAGACCCAGTACTTC
>TRBJ1-4|TRBV7-2|TRBD1|.
CASSLLSQGARLFF
TGTGCCAGCAGCTTGTTATCACAGGGGGCGAGACTGTTTTTT
>TRBJ1-4|TRBV5-1|TRBD1|.
CASSRGQGNEKLFF
TGCGCCAGCAGCCGAGGACAGGGAAATGAAAAACTGTTTTTT
>TRBJ2-6|TRBV30|.|.
CAWRGLAWVSSLSGANVLTF
TGTGCCTGGAGGGGCCTGGCATGGGTTAGTAGTCTCTCTGGGGCCAACGTCCTGACTTTC
>TRBJ1-2|TRBV5-1|.|.
CASSHDSYGYTF
TGCGCCAGCAGCCACGACAGCTATGGCTACACCTTC
>TRBJ1-4|TRBV5-1|.|.
CASSFRVDEKLFF
TGCGCCAGCAGCTTCAGGGTCGACGAAAAACTGTTTTTT
>TRBJ2-2|TRBV7-3|TRBD2|few
CASSLLAGGGNTGELFF
TGTGCCAGCAGCCTCCTAGCAGGCGGGGGGAACACCGGGGAGCTGTTTTTT
>TRBJ2-7|TRBV18|.|.
CASSPGAGLYDEQYF
TGTGCCAGCTCACCAGGGGCGGGATTATATGACGAGCAGTACTTC
>TRBJ1-2|TRBV28|TRBD1|.
CASSLHQGAQGYGYTF
TGTGCCAGCAGTTTACATCAGGGGGCGCAGGGCTATGGCTACACCTTC
>TRBJ1-1|TRBV11-2|.|.
CASSLGRSTEAFF
TGTGCCAGCAGCTTAGGTCGCTCTACTGAAGCTTTCTTT
>TRBJ1-1|TRBV5-4|.|.
CASSLGRENTEAFF
TGTGCCAGCAGCTTGGGCAGGGAAAACACTGAAGCTTTCTTT
>TRBJ1-5|TRBV6-6|TRBD1|.
CASSPIGTGGHQPQHF
TGTGCCAGCAGTCCTATTGGGACAGGGGGCCATCAGCCCCAGCATTTT
>TRBJ1-2|TRBV2|.|.
CASSPPGYTF
TGTGCCAGCAGTCCCCCGGGCTACACCTTC
>TRBJ1-5|TRBV7-9|TRBD1|.
CASSPTGRGYQPQHF
TGTGCCAGCAGCCCGACAGGGCGGGGGTACCAGCCCCAGCATTTT
>TRBJ2-5|TRBV9|TRBD1|.
CASSVGRDRRSQETQYF
TGTGCCAGCAGCGTAGGTCGGGACAGGAGATCCCAAGAGACCCAGTACTTC